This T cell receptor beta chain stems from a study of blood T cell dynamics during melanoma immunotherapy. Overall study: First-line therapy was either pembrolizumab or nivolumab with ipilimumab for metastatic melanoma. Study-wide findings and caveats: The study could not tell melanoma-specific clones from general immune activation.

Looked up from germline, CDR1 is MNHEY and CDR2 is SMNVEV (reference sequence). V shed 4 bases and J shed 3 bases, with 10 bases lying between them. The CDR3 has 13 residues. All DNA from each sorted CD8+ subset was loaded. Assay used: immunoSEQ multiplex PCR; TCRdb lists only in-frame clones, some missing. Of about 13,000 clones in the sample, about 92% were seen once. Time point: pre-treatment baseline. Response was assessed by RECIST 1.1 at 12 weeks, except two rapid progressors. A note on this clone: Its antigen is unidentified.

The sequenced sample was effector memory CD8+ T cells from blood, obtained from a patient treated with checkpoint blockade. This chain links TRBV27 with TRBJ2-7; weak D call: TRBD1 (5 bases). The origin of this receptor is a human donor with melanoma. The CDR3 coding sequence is TGTGCCAGCAGTTATCAGGGAATCTACGAGCAGTACTTC. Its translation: CASSYQGIYEQYF.